This TCR beta chain was found in a study of PD-L1 blockade in urothelial cancer. The overall study: Prior chemotherapy ranged from 0 to 3 regimens per patient. Researchers looked at the blood 3 weeks (second dose) and 6 weeks after treatment began. Counts from blood samples showed a median of around 150,000 T cells. Overall study findings and caveats: Lower pretreatment blood TCR clonality, under the median, predicted better survival, researchers reported.

Repertoires were generated with immunoSEQ multiplex PCR, while TCRdb's copy carries only in-frame clones and drops some. The sample lists tens of thousands of clones; 70% to 90% were seen once. The time point: pretreatment peripheral blood. As concerns this clone: The antigen remains unidentified.

This clonotype was sampled from a donor aged 40 or over with urothelial cancer. The sample consisted of PBMCs, taken around atezolizumab (anti-PD-L1) treatment.

CDR3 DNA sequence: TGCGCCAGCAGGCGGGAACTAGCGGGAGATTACAATGAGCAGTTCTTC. This translates into CASRRELAGDYNEQFF. This chain uses TRBV5-1 with TRBJ2-1, with 11 nucleotides matching TRBD2. V shed 5 bases and J 4 bases; nucleotides not matched to a gene: 8. The CDR3 consists of 16 residues. Looked up from germline, CDR1 is SGHRS and CDR2 is YFSETQ.